The sequence of this T cell receptor beta chain was determined in a study of blood T cell repertoires in COVID-19. Overall study context: In each case, the material was cDNA or gDNA derived from T cells, B-cell-depleted T cells, or PBMCs.

Here immunoSEQ multiplex PCR was the method, and the copy in TCRdb shows in-frame clones only, minus some. The data show around 300,000 clones, 70% to 90% seen once. V lost 1 base and J lost 0, with 16 bases in between. Germline V gene lookup returns CDR1 SGHTA and CDR2 FQGNSA. The CDR3 totals 19 residues. This TCR was recovered from a woman in her thirties with active or convalescent COVID-19. Sequenced sample: peripheral blood. The chain couples TRBV7-2 to TRBJ1-6; unclear D gene. DNA of the CDR3: TGTGCCAGCAGCTTAGACCCCCCCGGGTCCACCTCCTATAATTCACCCCTCCACTTT. Protein product: CASSLDPPGSTSYNSPLHF.